This T cell receptor (beta chain) was retrieved from a study of early T cells in non-severe SARS-CoV-2 infection. Study information: Bulk RNA from unsorted whole blood was sequenced; chains were unpaired.

The length of the CDR3 is 17 residues. V dropped 1 base and J dropped 3 bases, with 19 bases sitting between them. The germline V gene encodes CDR1 LGHNT and CDR2 FRNRAP. This clonotype was seen repeatedly, ten times or more. The library protocol tagged individual cDNA molecules with unique molecular identifiers. TCRdb reprocessed the 5' RACE reads with MiXCR, giving one entry per CDR3 protein. The table records 45,000 to 55,000 distinct CDR3 sequences, under 7% of them present only once. The sample here was whole blood, taken at baseline. This clonotype was sampled from an adult who was a healthcare worker with PCR-confirmed SARS-CoV-2 infection or an uninfected control (not recorded which). The chain links TRBV12-5 to TRBJ2-7; D possibly uses TRBD1 or TRBD2 (5 bases each). The CDR3 region has the DNA TGTGCTAGTGGTTTGGGCGTCGGGGCGCAGGGTGTCTACGAGCAGTACTTC. This codes for CASGLGVGAQGVYEQYF.